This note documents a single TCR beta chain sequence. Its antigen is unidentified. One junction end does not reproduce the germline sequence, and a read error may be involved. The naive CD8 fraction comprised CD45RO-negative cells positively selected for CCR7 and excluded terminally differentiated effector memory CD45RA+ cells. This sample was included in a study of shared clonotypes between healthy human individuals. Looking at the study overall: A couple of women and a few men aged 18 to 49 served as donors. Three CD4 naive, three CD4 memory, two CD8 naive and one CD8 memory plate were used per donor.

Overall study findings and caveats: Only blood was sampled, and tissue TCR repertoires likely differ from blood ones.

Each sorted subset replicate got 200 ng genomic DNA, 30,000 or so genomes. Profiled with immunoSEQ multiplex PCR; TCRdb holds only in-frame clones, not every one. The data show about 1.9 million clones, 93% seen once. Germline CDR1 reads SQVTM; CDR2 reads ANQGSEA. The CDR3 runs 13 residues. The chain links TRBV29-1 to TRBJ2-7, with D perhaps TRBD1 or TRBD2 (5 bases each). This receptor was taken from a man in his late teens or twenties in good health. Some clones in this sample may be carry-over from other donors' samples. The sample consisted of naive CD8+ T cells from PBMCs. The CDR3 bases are TGCACCGTTCGGGACCCACTTTCCTACGAGCAGTACTTC. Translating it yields CTVRDPLSYEQYF.